One sample yielded the 10 T cell receptor beta chains listed below, sequenced in a study of cytomegalovirus exposure and HLA in healthy donors. Primers for the PCR totalled 60 Vbeta and 13 Jbeta. Generated by immunoSEQ multiplex PCR, the TCRdb table keeps only in-frame clones and is missing some. Of about 150,000 clones in the sample, around 68% are singletons; the top ten hold about 10%. Sequenced sample: PBMCs. These TCRs come from a man between 25 and 39 years old in good health and CMV-seropositive.

J is TRBJ2-1 and V is TRBV25-1; 8 bases are a match to TRBD2. The CDR3 length is 14 residues. The germline V gene has CDR1 MGHDK and CDR2 SYGVNS. Germline trimming cut 9 bases from V and 0 bases from J; bases unmatched to any gene: 4. The CDR3 bases are TGTGCCAGTACTAGCGGTTACTCCTACAATGAGCAGTTCTTC. This codes for CASTSGYSYNEQFF.

This chain connects TRBV19 to TRBJ2-7; maybe TRBD2 (5 bases). CDR3 length equals 14 residues. Trimming stripped 3 bases from V and 3 bases from J, with 12 bases between. The germline CDR1 and CDR2 sequences are LNHDA and SQIVND (reference sequence). The DNA for the CDR3 is TGTGCCAGTAGTATTGAGGGCGGGTACTACGAGCAGTACTTC. Translated, it gives CASSIEGGYYEQYF.

This clone was counted once. This chain uses TRBV6-6 with TRBJ2-5; 8 bases are a match to TRBD2. Germline V gene lookup returns CDR1 MNHNY and CDR2 SVGAGI (reference sequence). Trimming took 7 bases from V and 7 from J; bases not matched to a gene: 5. This CDR3 comprises 12 residues. In nucleotides, the CDR3 is TGTGCCAGCACCGGGGGGGCGCGGACCCAGTACTTC. Translation: CASTGGARTQYF.

This clone was observed a single time. The chain couples TRBV10-1 to TRBJ2-1; 9 bases are shared with TRBD2. The CDR3 spans 14 residues. V lost 7 bases to trimming and J lost 6 bases; unmatched junction nucleotides: 7. Germline CDR1 is WNHNN and CDR2 is SYGVQD (reference sequence). The CDR3 DNA is TGCGCCAGCAAACCGGGACTAGCTTCCAATGAGCAGTTCTTC. Its protein product is CASKPGLASNEQFF.

V and J are TRBV18 and TRBJ1-1, with 7 positions matching TRBD1. Unmatched junction bases numbered 3, after V lost 5 bases and J lost 0 bases. The germline V gene encodes CDR1 KGHSH and CDR2 LQKENI. The length of the CDR3 is 14 residues. In DNA, the CDR3 is TGTGCCAGCTCAGCGGGACAGATGAACACTGAAGCTTTCTTT. Amino acids: CASSAGQMNTEAFF.

This chain links TRBV2 with TRBJ2-7, with D maybe TRBD1 (6 bases). Trimming left V 3 bases short and J 3 bases short, with 12 bases between. CDR3 length: 14 amino acids. Per the germline V gene, CDR1 is SNHLY and CDR2 is FYNNEI. This chain's CDR3 is CASSDRGAYYEQYF. The CDR3, as DNA: TGTGCCAGCAGTGACAGGGGCGCTTACTACGAGCAGTACTTC.

The J gene is TRBJ2-7, the V gene TRBV2, with a tentative D call TRBD1 (6 bases). With 9 bases removed from V and 4 bases from J, the gap between germline ends came to 13 bases. The CDR3 runs 12 residues. Germline loops: CDR1 SNHLY, CDR2 FYNNEI. CDR3 DNA: TGTGCCAGTAACAGGGTGAGGTACGAGCAGTACTTC. Translating it yields CASNRVRYEQYF.

Notes on this clone: Distinct nucleotide sequences in the sample also encode this CDR3. The chain uses TRBV7-2 and TRBJ1-2; 9 bases fit TRBD1. This CDR3 has 15 residues. CDR1 and CDR2 from the germline V gene are SGHTA and FQGNSA. Trimming at V came to 4 bases and at J to 3 bases, leaving 6 bases not matched to a gene. The chain's CDR3 is CASSSGQGGYYGYTF. The CDR3 DNA is TGTGCCAGCAGCTCGGGACAGGGAGGGTACTATGGCTACACCTTC.

This chain joins TRBV30 and TRBJ2-7; 9 bases align to TRBD1. Germline V CDR1 and CDR2: GTSNPN, SVGIG (reference sequence). V was clipped by 7 bases and J by 4 bases; unmatched bases: 11. The CDR3 consists of 14 residues. CDR3 loop: CAFKTGQGLYEQYF. The CDR3 nucleotides are TGTGCCTTTAAGACGGGACAGGGCTTATACGAGCAGTACTTC.

CDR3 in amino acids: CASSALFGLAKNIQYF. In DNA, the CDR3 is TGCGCCAGCAGCGCTCTGTTTGGGCTAGCCAAAAACATTCAGTACTTC. The V gene is TRBV4-1, the J gene TRBJ2-4; D remains ambiguous. The CDR3 consists of 16 residues. Deletions cut 5 bases from V and 0 bases from J, with 14 bases between. Germline-derived CDR1 and CDR2 are MGHRA and YSYEKL.